This is a list of T cell receptor beta chains from one sample in a study of T cells after yellow fever vaccination. MiXCR, applied by TCRdb to the 5' RACE reads, yields one record per CDR3 protein. This sample carries about 350,000 distinct CDR3 sequences, 12% of them seen once, and the ten largest clones take 3.2%. The material was CD4+ T cells sorted from PBMCs, obtained 15 days after the yellow fever booster vaccination. These receptors were taken from a man aged 18 to 29 who received the YFV17D yellow fever vaccine. Each CDR3 is given with its conserved first and last residue. The D gene is left open where the match is weak. The size of a clone is reported for some rows only, either as once, few or many, or as a class for expanded clones.

DNA: TGTGCCAGCAGTGAAGCTGACTATGGCTACACCTTC
CDR3: CASSEADYGYTF
size: NA
D: NA
V: TRBV6-1
J: TRBJ1-2

DNA: TGCGCCAGCAGCCTACAGGGTCAGGGAGAGACCCAGTACTTC
CDR3: CASSLQGQGETQYF
size: few
D: NA
V: TRBV5-1
J: TRBJ2-5

DNA: TGTGCCAGCAGTGAGTCGGCGAACTATGGCTACACCTTC
CDR3: CASSESANYGYTF
size: NA
D: NA
V: TRBV6-1
J: TRBJ1-2

DNA: TGTGCCTGCAGTCCCGGGTTCCACTATGGCTACACCTTC
CDR3: CACSPGFHYGYTF
size: NA
D: NA
V: TRBV6-1
J: TRBJ1-2

DNA: TGCAGCGTTGAAGCTCCCTTCGGGGGTACGCAGTATTTT
CDR3: CSVEAPFGGTQYF
size: many
D: NA
V: TRBV29-1
J: TRBJ2-3

DNA: TGCAGCGCCGGACCCACAGATACGCAGTATTTT
CDR3: CSAGPTDTQYF
size: NA
D: NA
V: TRBV29-1
J: TRBJ2-3

DNA: TGCAGTGCTAGCCTACAGGGGGCAATGGAGCTGTTTTTT
CDR3: CSASLQGAMELFF
size: few
D: TRBD1
V: TRBV20-1
J: TRBJ2-2

DNA: TGTGCCACCAGCAGGGGAGGTGAAGCTTTCTTT
CDR3: CATSRGGEAFF
size: few
D: NA
V: TRBV15
J: TRBJ1-1

DNA: TGTGCCAGCAGCCAAGAAGAGGGGGAGCAGTTCTTC
CDR3: CASSQEEGEQFF
size: NA
D: NA
V: TRBV3-1
J: TRBJ2-1

DNA: TGTGCCAGCAGCATCTCGGGCTACGAGCAGTACTTC
CDR3: CASSISGYEQYF
size: many
D: NA
V: TRBV7-2
J: TRBJ2-7

DNA: TGTGCCAGCAGCTTAGGAGGGACAGGGTTCTGGTACACCTTC
CDR3: CASSLGGTGFWYTF
size: NA
D: TRBD1
V: TRBV7-2
J: TRBJ1-2

DNA: TGCGCCAGCACCGCTACCAGGGAGGGAACTGAAGCTTTCTTT
CDR3: CASTATREGTEAFF
size: NA
D: NA
V: TRBV5-1
J: TRBJ1-1

DNA: TGTGCCAGCAGTTTGCTTGGGGGACTCACAGATACGCAGTATTTT
CDR3: CASSLLGGLTDTQYF
size: many
D: NA
V: TRBV12-3/TRBV12-4
J: TRBJ2-3

DNA: TGTGCCAGCAGCTCAGGGTCAGACAACACCGGGGAGCTGTTTTTT
CDR3: CASSSGSDNTGELFF
size: NA
D: NA
V: TRBV9
J: TRBJ2-2

DNA: TGTGCCAGCAGCTTAATGCAGGGGCGGGGGGACAATGAGCAGTTCTTC
CDR3: CASSLMQGRGDNEQFF
size: NA
D: TRBD2
V: TRBV7-6
J: TRBJ2-1

DNA: TGTGCCAGCAGCCAGGGGGGATGGATCGAGCAGTACTTC
CDR3: CASSQGGWIEQYF
size: few
D: NA
V: TRBV5-6
J: TRBJ2-7

DNA: TGTGCCAGCAGGTCCTACAGTGAAGAGACCCAGTACTTC
CDR3: CASRSYSEETQYF
size: NA
D: NA
V: TRBV7-3
J: TRBJ2-5

DNA: TGCAGTGCGGGACACCCACCGCCCCAAGAGACCCAGTACTTC
CDR3: CSAGHPPPQETQYF
size: few
D: NA
V: TRBV20-1
J: TRBJ2-5

DNA: TGTGCCAGCAGCCAAGGCGGGACAGTTTACAATGAGCAGTTCTTC
CDR3: CASSQGGTVYNEQFF
size: many
D: NA
V: TRBV3-1
J: TRBJ2-1

DNA: TGTGCCAGCAGCGTAGGGACAGGGATCACCTACGAGCAGTACTTC
CDR3: CASSVGTGITYEQYF
size: NA
D: TRBD1
V: TRBV9
J: TRBJ2-7

DNA: TGTGCCAGCAGTCGCACAGGGGGAGCTGGAAACACCATATATTTT
CDR3: CASSRTGGAGNTIYF
size: NA
D: TRBD1
V: TRBV12-3/TRBV12-4
J: TRBJ1-3

DNA: TGCGCCAGCAGCTTGGTGGCGGGGGTCTACAATGAGCAGTTCTTC
CDR3: CASSLVAGVYNEQFF
size: many
D: TRBD2
V: TRBV5-1
J: TRBJ2-1

DNA: TGTGCCAGCAGCTTAGTGGGACAGGGAAACGAGCAGTACTTC
CDR3: CASSLVGQGNEQYF
size: NA
D: TRBD1
V: TRBV11-2
J: TRBJ2-7

DNA: TGCGCCAGCAGCACCCCCGGGGGGGATGGAGATACGCAGTATTTT
CDR3: CASSTPGGDGDTQYF
size: few
D: TRBD2
V: TRBV5-1
J: TRBJ2-3

DNA: TGTGCCAGCAGCGCTGAGTGGAGCACAGATACGCAGTATTTT
CDR3: CASSAEWSTDTQYF
size: NA
D: NA
V: TRBV5-5
J: TRBJ2-3

DNA: TGTGCCAGTTGGACTAGCGGGGGGGCCTCTACGCAGTATTTT
CDR3: CASWTSGGASTQYF
size: few
D: TRBD2
V: TRBV12-3/TRBV12-4
J: TRBJ2-3

DNA: TGCGCCAGCACCGCAAGGGGGGGTATCGAGCAGTACTTC
CDR3: CASTARGGIEQYF
size: few
D: NA
V: TRBV5-1
J: TRBJ2-7

DNA: TGTGCCAGCAGCCGAAAAGGGACAGGGGATGAAAAACTGTTTTTT
CDR3: CASSRKGTGDEKLFF
size: few
D: TRBD1
V: TRBV7-6
J: TRBJ1-4

DNA: TGCGCCAGCAGCCAACCGCCCCCGGGTTGGGAAAAACTGTTTTTT
CDR3: CASSQPPPGWEKLFF
size: few
D: NA
V: TRBV4-1
J: TRBJ1-4

DNA: TGTGCCAGCAGTTGGGGTAGCTCTGGGGCCAACGTCCTGACTTTC
CDR3: CASSWGSSGANVLTF
size: many
D: NA
V: TRBV12-3/TRBV12-4
J: TRBJ2-6

DNA: TGTGCCAGCAGCGGAATTCGAACAGGGGGATCTGGAAACACCATATATTTT
CDR3: CASSGIRTGGSGNTIYF
size: NA
D: TRBD1
V: TRBV7-9
J: TRBJ1-3

DNA: TGTGCCAGCAGTTCCCGTAAGACAGGGGGATCCAGATACGGCAATCAGCCCCAGCATTTT
CDR3: CASSSRKTGGSRYGNQPQHF
size: many
D: TRBD1
V: TRBV6-5
J: TRBJ1-5

DNA: TGTGCCAATACGAGGCCGTCGAGCACTGAAGCTTTCTTT
CDR3: CANTRPSSTEAFF
size: few
D: NA
V: TRBV7-9
J: TRBJ1-1

DNA: TGTGCCAGCAGCTTGGGTAGCGGGGGGGTATACAATGAGCAGTTCTTC
CDR3: CASSLGSGGVYNEQFF
size: few
D: TRBD2
V: TRBV12-3/TRBV12-4
J: TRBJ2-1

DNA: TGTGCCAGCAGTGAACTTGGGACAGGGGCCTCTGGGCCCCAGCATTTT
CDR3: CASSELGTGASGPQHF
size: few
D: TRBD1
V: TRBV2
J: TRBJ1-5